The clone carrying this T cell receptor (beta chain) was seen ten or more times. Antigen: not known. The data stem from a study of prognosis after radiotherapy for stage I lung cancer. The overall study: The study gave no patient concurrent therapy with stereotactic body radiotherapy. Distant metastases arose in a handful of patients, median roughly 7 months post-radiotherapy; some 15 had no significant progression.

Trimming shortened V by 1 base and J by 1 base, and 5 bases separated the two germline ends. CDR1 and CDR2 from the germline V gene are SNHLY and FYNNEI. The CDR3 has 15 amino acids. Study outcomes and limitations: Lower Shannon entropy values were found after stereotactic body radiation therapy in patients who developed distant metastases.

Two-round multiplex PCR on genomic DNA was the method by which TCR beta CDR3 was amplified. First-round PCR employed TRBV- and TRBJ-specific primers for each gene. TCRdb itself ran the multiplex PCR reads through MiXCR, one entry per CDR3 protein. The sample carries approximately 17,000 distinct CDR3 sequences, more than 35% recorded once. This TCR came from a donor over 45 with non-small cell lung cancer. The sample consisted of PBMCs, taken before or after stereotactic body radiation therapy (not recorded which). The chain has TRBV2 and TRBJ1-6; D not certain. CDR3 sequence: CASSEEVSYNSPLHF. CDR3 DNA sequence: TGTGCCAGCAGTGAAGAGGTATCCTATAATTCACCCCTCCACTTT.